A selection of T cell receptor beta chains follows, all from one sample in a study of blood T cell repertoires in COVID-19. Repertoires were generated with immunoSEQ multiplex PCR, while TCRdb's copy carries only in-frame clones and drops some. This sample has some 110,000 clones, with more than 85% found just once. The sequenced sample was peripheral blood. The source of these receptors is a man aged 45-60 years with COVID-19, enrolled during active disease. CDR3s include the opening cysteine and the closing phenylalanine or tryptophan. The D gene is left open where the match is weak. Size tells how often a clone was seen (once, few, many) or the class of an expanded clone, and some rows leave it out.

D gene,clone size,V gene,J gene,CDR3 protein,CDR3 DNA
.,.,TRBV6-2/TRBV6-3,TRBJ1-2,CASSYLLSSYGYTF,TGTGCCAGCAGTTACCTCCTTTCCTCCTATGGCTACACCTTC
.,.,TRBV6-5,TRBJ2-1,CASSYSRGHEQFF,TGTGCCAGCAGTTACTCGAGAGGGCATGAGCAGTTCTTC
TRBD1,.,TRBV7-2,TRBJ2-5,CASSPRTGAAETQYF,TGTGCCAGCAGCCCTAGGACAGGGGCCGCCGAGACCCAGTACTTC
TRBD1,.,TRBV5-1,TRBJ2-1,CASTPGQGGYNEQFF,TGCGCCAGCACCCCTGGACAGGGTGGCTACAATGAGCAGTTCTTC
TRBD2,.,TRBV9,TRBJ2-1,CASSVEGTSGYNEQFF,TGTGCCAGCAGCGTAGAAGGGACTAGCGGATACAATGAGCAGTTCTTC
.,once,TRBV15,TRBJ1-5,CATSTTGGNQPQHF,TGTGCCACCAGCACAACAGGAGGCAATCAGCCCCAGCATTTT
.,.,TRBV2,TRBJ1-6,CASRAGDNSPLHF,TGTGCCAGCAGGGCAGGGGACAATTCACCCCTCCACTTT
.,.,TRBV4-1,TRBJ1-1,CASSHGRGNTEAFF,TGCGCCAGCAGCCATGGAAGGGGGAACACTGAAGCTTTCTTT
.,.,TRBV6-4,TRBJ2-1,CASSDPRADCDEQFF,TGTGCCAGCAGTGACCCCAGGGCGGATTGCGATGAGCAGTTCTTC
TRBD2,.,TRBV29-1,TRBJ2-7,CSVELAEYYEQYF,TGCAGCGTTGAACTAGCGGAATACTACGAGCAGTACTTC
.,.,TRBV12-3/TRBV12-4,TRBJ2-5,CASSFSETQYF,TGTGCCAGCAGTTTTAGCGAGACCCAGTACTTC
.,.,TRBV5-1,TRBJ2-6,CASSFGGTGANVLTF,TGCGCCAGCAGCTTCGGCGGGACCGGGGCCAACGTCCTGACTTTC
TRBD2,.,TRBV25-1,TRBJ2-1,CASSWSGRVDNEQFF,TGTGCCAGCAGTTGGAGCGGGAGGGTAGACAATGAGCAGTTCTTC
TRBD2,.,TRBV9,TRBJ2-2,CASSAYSGSTSNTGELFF,TGTGCCAGCAGCGCATATAGCGGGAGCACTTCGAACACCGGGGAGCTGTTTTTT
TRBD1,.,TRBV18,TRBJ1-5,CASSPGTGDQPQHF,TGTGCCAGCTCCCCCGGGACAGGGGATCAGCCCCAGCATTTT
.,.,TRBV11-3,TRBJ1-1,CASSLGPMNTEAFF,TGTGCCAGCAGCTTGGGGCCTATGAACACTGAAGCTTTCTTT
.,.,TRBV27,TRBJ2-3,CASSLRGSTDTQYF,TGTGCCAGCAGTTTAAGGGGGAGCACAGATACGCAGTATTTT
.,.,TRBV9,TRBJ2-3,CASSEGEDTQYF,TGTGCCAGCAGCGAGGGAGAGGATACGCAGTATTTT
TRBD1,.,TRBV5-1,TRBJ1-1,CASSLLQGDAFF,TGCGCCAGCAGCCTTTTACAGGGGGATGCTTTCTTT
.,.,TRBV30,TRBJ1-2,CAGGGDSYTF,TGTGCCGGGGGAGGGGACAGCTACACCTTC
.,.,TRBV19,TRBJ2-1,CASSIGPARLNEQFF,TGTGCCAGTAGTATAGGACCCGCTAGGCTCAATGAGCAGTTCTTC
TRBD2,.,TRBV5-1,TRBJ2-1,CASSLEASGSDEQFF,TGCGCCAGCAGCTTGGAGGCTAGCGGGAGCGATGAGCAGTTCTTC
TRBD1,once,TRBV5-4,TRBJ1-1,CASSSRTGAEAFF,TGTGCCAGCAGCTCCCGGACAGGGGCTGAAGCTTTCTTT
TRBD1,.,TRBV28,TRBJ1-4,CASSQGTAQLFF,TGTGCCAGCAGTCAGGGGACAGCTCAACTGTTTTTT
.,.,TRBV6-5,TRBJ2-7,CASSQRQAPYEQYF,TGTGCCAGCAGCCAAAGACAGGCCCCATACGAGCAGTACTTC
.,.,TRBV7-9,TRBJ1-2,CASSLGGWIYGYTF,TGTGCCAGCAGCTTAGGCGGTTGGATCTATGGCTACACCTTC
.,.,TRBV5-1,TRBJ1-6,CASSSGSSSRASPLHF,TGCGCCAGCAGCTCCGGTTCCTCAAGCAGGGCCTCACCCCTCCACTTT
TRBD1,.,TRBV2,TRBJ1-1,CASSPGQSMNTEAFF,TGTGCCAGCTCGCCGGGACAGAGCATGAACACTGAAGCTTTCTTT
TRBD1,.,TRBV10-3,TRBJ2-7,CAISQGDSGPYEQYF,TGTGCCATCAGCCAGGGGGACAGTGGGCCCTACGAGCAGTACTTC
.,.,TRBV5-4,TRBJ1-2,CASALTGTKYGYTF,TGTGCCAGCGCCCTGACCGGGACAAAGTATGGCTACACCTTC
.,.,TRBV5-5,TRBJ1-2,CASSRDTSNYGYTF,TGTGCCAGCAGCCGGGACACCTCTAACTATGGCTACACCTTC
TRBD2,.,TRBV19,TRBJ2-3,CASSLSGRGGDTQYF,TGTGCCAGTAGTCTAAGCGGGAGAGGGGGGGATACGCAGTATTTT
TRBD2,.,TRBV6-5,TRBJ2-2,CASPRGTGELFF,TGTGCCAGCCCGCGGGGGACCGGGGAGCTGTTTTTT
TRBD1,few,TRBV30,TRBJ1-3,CAWVDRAGNTIYF,TGTGCCTGGGTGGACAGGGCTGGAAACACCATATATTTT
TRBD1,.,TRBV7-9,TRBJ1-2,CASSLAGGSYGYTF,TGTGCCAGCAGCTTAGCAGGGGGCTCCTATGGCTACACCTTC
TRBD1,.,TRBV2,TRBJ1-3,CASRTGSGNTIYF,TGTGCCAGCAGGACAGGGTCTGGAAACACCATATATTTT
.,.,TRBV29-1,TRBJ1-2,CSVGSRQVAGYTF,TGCAGCGTTGGGTCCCGACAGGTTGCCGGCTACACCTTC
TRBD1,.,TRBV19,TRBJ2-2,CASSTFRGPGELFF,TGTGCCAGTAGTACCTTCAGGGGGCCCGGGGAGCTGTTTTTT
TRBD1,once,TRBV25-1,TRBJ2-5,CASSAMTGWGETQYF,TGTGCCAGCAGTGCTATGACAGGGTGGGGGGAGACCCAGTACTTC
.,.,TRBV3-1/TRBV3-2,TRBJ2-2,CASSQGTGGMNTGELFF,TGTGCCAGCAGCCAAGGGACGGGCGGGATGAACACCGGGGAGCTGTTTTTT
TRBD2,.,TRBV5-8,TRBJ2-5,CASSRGLAGGGETQYF,TGTGCCAGCAGCAGAGGACTAGCGGGAGGTGGTGAGACCCAGTACTTC
TRBD2,.,TRBV11-2,TRBJ2-1,CASSLAPRTSGRDNEQFF,TGTGCCAGCAGCTTAGCCCCCAGGACTAGCGGGAGGGACAATGAGCAGTTCTTC
.,.,TRBV7-8,TRBJ2-5,CASTFGAGQRQETQYF,TGTGCCAGCACCTTTGGGGCGGGACAGCGACAAGAGACCCAGTACTTC
.,once,TRBV19,TRBJ2-2,CASSPQDSYTGELFF,TGTGCCAGTAGTCCACAGGACAGTTACACCGGGGAGCTGTTTTTT
.,.,TRBV6-5,TRBJ1-3,CASSPDRSNTIYF,TGTGCCAGCAGTCCCGACCGGAGTAACACCATATATTTT
TRBD1,.,TRBV3-1/TRBV3-2,TRBJ2-5,CASRGDPGQGKETQYF,TGTGCCAGCAGGGGGGACCCGGGACAGGGGAAAGAGACCCAGTACTTC
.,.,TRBV2,TRBJ1-6,CASSEAFGSPLHF,TGTGCCAGCAGTGAAGCTTTCGGTTCACCCCTCCACTTT
TRBD2,.,TRBV5-1,TRBJ2-1,CASSSGTRYNEQFF,TGCGCCAGCAGCTCCGGGACTAGGTACAATGAGCAGTTCTTC
TRBD1,.,TRBV27,TRBJ2-7,CASTRTGSYEQYF,TGTGCCAGCACCCGGACAGGATCGTACGAGCAGTACTTC
TRBD1,.,TRBV19,TRBJ1-2,CASSARPGGNYGYTF,TGTGCCAGTAGTGCACGGCCAGGGGGCAACTATGGCTACACCTTC
.,once,TRBV15,TRBJ1-6,CATSGNGTTYNSPLHF,TGTGCCACCAGCGGGAACGGGACAACCTATAATTCACCCCTCCACTTT
.,.,TRBV12-3/TRBV12-4,TRBJ2-2,CASSLEFGELFF,TGTGCCAGCAGTTTGGAGTTCGGGGAGCTGTTTTTT
TRBD1,.,TRBV27,TRBJ1-1,CASSSTGQAFF,TGTGCCAGCAGTTCGACAGGGCAAGCTTTCTTT
.,.,TRBV19,TRBJ2-7,CASTDGGRQYF,TGTGCCAGCACTGACGGGGGAAGGCAGTACTTC
TRBD2,.,TRBV5-1,TRBJ2-4,CASSISGRENIQYF,TGCGCCAGCAGCATTAGCGGGAGGGAAAACATTCAGTACTTC
.,.,TRBV19,TRBJ2-3,CASSRLLALTDTQYF,TGTGCCAGTAGCCGCCTTCTAGCCCTCACAGATACGCAGTATTTT
.,.,TRBV2,TRBJ2-4,CASAWERGAGKNIQYF,TGTGCCAGCGCCTGGGAACGGGGAGCGGGCAAAAACATTCAGTACTTC
TRBD2,.,TRBV5-6,TRBJ2-1,CASSLALTSGTANEQFF,TGTGCCAGCAGCTTGGCCTTGACTAGCGGGACCGCTAATGAGCAGTTCTTC